Shown below are 27 T cell receptor beta chains from a single sample sequenced in a study of T cells in Graves' hyperthyroidism and ophthalmopathy. Template material for amplifying TCR beta CDR3 regions consisted of RNA transcripts. An initial round of RT-PCR targeting the TCR CDR3 relied on the HTBI primer set. Each CDR3 protein is one row after TCRdb ran MiXCR on the multiplex PCR reads. Of hundreds of thousands of distinct CDR3 sequences detected, roughly 40% appear once; the ten largest clones hold over 8%. The sequenced material came from blood. All receptors derive from a man aged 18 to 30 with Graves' hyperthyroidism.

Concerning this clonotype itself: This sequence may be a read error, since a much larger clone differs from it by one base. The gene calls are TRBV19 and TRBJ1-6; D gene uncertain. Germline V gene sequence: CDR1 LNHDA, CDR2 SQIVND (reference sequence). This CDR3 contains 14 residues. The CDR3 loop is CASSMTSGNSPFHF. The CDR3 bases are TGTGCCAGTAGTATGACCTCGGGGAATTCACCCTTCCACTTT.

This clonotype was found many times. The rearrangement uses TRBV14 and TRBJ1-2; no definite D call. Trimming pared 5 bases from V and 4 bases from J, leaving 20 bases between. The CDR3 is 16 residues long. Germline CDR1 and CDR2: SGHDN and FVKESK. The DNA of the CDR3 is TGTGCCAGCAGCACTACGGCGTGGGGAGACGGCTATGGCTACACCTTC. Translation: CASSTTAWGDGYGYTF.

This clonotype was counted between two and nine times. The rearrangement links TRBV7-2 to TRBJ1-4; D remains ambiguous. Germline loops: CDR1 SGHTA, CDR2 FQGNSA. The CDR3 has 16 residues. With 6 bases removed from V and 4 bases from J, the gap between germline ends came to 18 bases. In nucleotides, the CDR3 is TGTGCCAGCAGTTACTCCGGGGTTCCCCTTAATGAAAAACTGTTTTTT. Translation: CASSYSGVPLNEKLFF.

The gene calls are TRBV2 and TRBJ2-6, with TRBD1 matching 8 bases. V was clipped by 5 bases and J by 2 bases; unmatched bases: 17. CDR1 SNHLY and CDR2 FYNNEI come from the germline V gene. The CDR3 totals 20 residues. The CDR3 DNA reads as TGTGCCAGCAGTCCCGACCCCCGGACAGGGCGAACCACTGGGGCCAACGTCCTGACTTTC. Amino acids: CASSPDPRTGRTTGANVLTF.

CDR3 loop: CASSIQGSSNQPQHF. The CDR3 coding sequence is TGTGCCAGTAGTATCCAAGGGAGTAGCAATCAGCCCCAGCATTTT. The V and J genes are TRBV19 and TRBJ1-5; no firm D call. Between the trimmed V and J ends, which lost 3 bases and 0 bases, there was a span of 9 bases. The CDR3 is made up of 15 amino acids. Germline V gives CDR1 LNHDA, CDR2 SQIVND (reference sequence).

This clonotype was observed many times. The J gene is TRBJ1-3, the V gene TRBV10-3; D unclear. The ends were cut back, 9 bases at V and 3 bases at J, with 6 bases in the middle. This CDR3 has 11 residues. The germline CDR1 and CDR2 sequences are ENHRY and SYGVKD. The CDR3 DNA follows: TGTGCCATGCATGATGGAAACACCATATATTTT. Its translation: CAMHDGNTIYF.

This clonotype showed up just a few times. The J gene is TRBJ1-4, the V gene TRBV19, with 7 nucleotides matching TRBD1. With 6 bases clipped from V and 2 bases from J, the junction kept 0 bases outside the gene matches. Germline loops: CDR1 LNHDA, CDR2 SQIVND (reference sequence). This CDR3 region has 13 residues. The DNA of the CDR3 is TGTGCCAGTAGACAGGGGACTAATGAAAAACTGTTTTTT. Its protein product is CASRQGTNEKLFF.

This clonotype was seen repeatedly, ten times or more. In DNA, the CDR3 is TGCAGCGTTGATTGGGGGCACGAGCAGTACTTC. Its protein is CSVDWGHEQYF. The gene calls are TRBV29-1 and TRBJ2-7; perhaps TRBD1 as D (6 bases). Trimming stripped 3 bases from V and 5 bases from J, with 8 bases between. Germline loops: CDR1 SQVTM, CDR2 ANQGSEA. This CDR3 contains 11 residues.

CDR3: CASSEDLGTGPVYGYTF. For the CDR3, the DNA is TGTGCCAGCAGTGAAGACCTTGGGACAGGGCCGGTCTATGGCTACACCTTC. The chain is built from TRBV2 and TRBJ1-2; 9 positions match TRBD1. V was clipped by 1 base and J by 4 bases; unmatched bases: 10. Germline V gene sequence: CDR1 SNHLY, CDR2 FYNNEI. CDR3 length: 17 residues.

This clonotype was picked up many times. The chain is built from TRBV7-9 and TRBJ1-6; TRBD1 agrees at 9 bases. In germline, CDR1 is SEHNR, CDR2 FQNEAQ (reference sequence). CDR3 length: 15 amino acids. The ends lost 5 bases at V and 8 bases at J; junction bases unmatched: 7. CDR3 nucleotide sequence: TGTGCCAGCAGCGGGCGGACAGGGGCAGATTCACCCCTCCACTTT. Protein: CASSGRTGADSPLHF.

This clonotype was counted between two and nine times. The rearrangement uses TRBV7-2 and TRBJ1-5; a weak D match, TRBD1 (5 bases). V lost 5 bases to trimming and J lost 11 bases, with 16 bases between them. This CDR3 region has 13 residues. From germline, CDR1 is SGHTA and CDR2 FQGNSA. The CDR3 bases are TGTGCCAGCAGCGCGAGGGGTCGAGGGTCCCAGCATTTT. It encodes CASSARGRGSQHF.

This clonotype has more than one count but fewer than ten. This rearrangement joins TRBV19 to TRBJ2-2; no reliable D call. The V and J ends lost 2 bases and 5 bases respectively, with 6 bases between them. The CDR3 sequence is 13 residues long. Germline loops: CDR1 LNHDA, CDR2 SQIVND (reference sequence). CDR3 DNA: TGTGCCAGTAGTATACAACGAACCGGGGAGCTGTTTTTT. Translated: CASSIQRTGELFF.

This clonotype was found many times. The chain employs TRBV24-1 and TRBJ2-7, with 8 bases that match TRBD1. After removal of 3 bases from V and 4 bases from J, the junction contained 7 bases not matched to a gene. The CDR3 has 15 amino acids. Germline lookup yields CDR1 KGHDR and CDR2 SFDVKD. The CDR3: CATSDPDRGDYEQYF. CDR3 DNA: TGTGCCACCAGTGATCCAGACAGGGGAGATTACGAGCAGTACTTC.

The J gene is TRBJ1-1, the V gene TRBV29-1; 9 bases fit TRBD1. Germline V CDR1 and CDR2: SQVTM, ANQGSEA. This CDR3 has 14 residues. With V trimmed by 7 bases and J by 4 bases, 10 bases remained unmatched. This CDR3 reads CSGGTGTGSTEAFF. In nucleotides, the CDR3 is TGCAGCGGCGGTACAGGGACAGGGTCCACTGAAGCTTTCTTT.

The chain uses TRBV6-5 and TRBJ2-5, with TRBD2 matching 8 bases. V shed 2 bases, J shed 1 base, and the junction held 3 bases outside the gene matches. The V gene's germline CDR1 is MNHEY and CDR2 SVGAGI. This CDR3 is built from 15 residues. CDR3 loop: CASSYGGGIQETQYF. The CDR3 DNA follows: TGTGCCAGCAGTTACGGCGGGGGGATCCAAGAGACCCAGTACTTC.

This clonotype was counted at least ten times. This sequence joins TRBV19 and TRBJ1-5; 9 bases line up with TRBD1. Germline CDR1 LNHDA, CDR2 SQIVND (reference sequence). Trimming took 5 bases from V and 5 from J; bases not matched to a gene: 7. The CDR3 is made up of 15 amino acids. The CDR3 loop is CASSSGQGAHQPQHF. The CDR3 nucleotides read TGTGCCAGTAGTTCGGGACAGGGCGCGCATCAGCCCCAGCATTTT. The entire variable domain, with the rest obtained from reference TRBV19 and TRBJ1-5, is as follows: DGGITQSPKYLFRKEGQNVTLSCEQNLNHDAMYWYRQDPGQGLRLIYYSQIVNDFQKGDIAEGYSVSREKKESFPLTVTSAQKNPTAFYLCASSSGQGAHQPQHFGDGTRLSIL.

This clonotype was picked up a small number of times. The V gene is TRBV20-1, the J gene TRBJ1-2, with TRBD1 as a possible D gene (6 bases). Between the trimmed V and J ends, which lost 3 bases and 5 bases, there was a span of 22 bases. The CDR3 is 16 amino acids. In germline, CDR1 is DFQATT, CDR2 SNEGSKA (reference sequence). CDR3 sequence (DNA): TGCAGTGCTAGCCGCCTCGCCAGGGGAGATCCATATGGCTACACCTTC. Amino acid sequence: CSASRLARGDPYGYTF.

The table lists this clonotype with a few counts. The chain uses TRBV10-3 and TRBJ2-7, with 10 bases identical to TRBD2. Germline-derived CDR1 and CDR2 are ENHRY and SYGVKD. V was pared by 10 bases and J by 4 bases, with 10 bases of the junction left unmatched. The CDR3 loop spans 14 amino acids. CDR3 residues: CASSSSGSTYEQYF. The CDR3 DNA reads as TGTGCCAGTTCTTCTAGCGGGAGTACGTACGAGCAGTACTTC.

This clonotype was counted only a few times. This chain connects TRBV7-9 to TRBJ1-4; D is possibly TRBD1 (5 bases). In germline, CDR1 is SEHNR, CDR2 FQNEAQ (reference sequence). This CDR3 is 16 amino acids long. V was shortened by 5 bases and J by 7 bases, with 20 bases between the two germline ends. The CDR3 is CASSLQPPGLGEKLFF. For the CDR3, the DNA is TGTGCCAGCAGCCTTCAACCCCCAGGGTTGGGTGAAAAACTGTTTTTT.

This clonotype was seen only a few times. This sequence joins TRBV20-1 and TRBJ1-2; the D is unclear. Germline CDR1 is DFQATT and CDR2 is SNEGSKA (reference sequence). The CDR3 totals 12 residues. V lost 6 bases and J 1 base, leaving 9 bases between the germline ends. In nucleotides, the CDR3 is TGCAGTGCCGCTAGAGATAACTATGGCTACACCTTC. Translated, it gives CSAARDNYGYTF.

The V gene is TRBV9, the J gene TRBJ1-2; no firm D call. The V end was cut by 10 bases, the J end by 2 bases, with 15 bases between. CDR3 length equals 13 residues. The germline V gene encodes CDR1 SGDLS and CDR2 YYNGEE. The CDR3 bases are TGTGCCCCGCCAGTCCCGGGGAACTATGGCTACACCTTC. Its protein product is CAPPVPGNYGYTF.

This clonotype was recorded a few times. V gene TRBV7-2 combines with J gene TRBJ1-1; the D is unclear. CDR3 size: 12 residues. V dropped 1 base and J dropped 9 bases, with 9 bases sitting between them. Germline-derived CDR1 and CDR2 are SGHTA and FQGNSA. The CDR3 loop is CASSLDRLQAFF. Here the CDR3 DNA reads TGTGCCAGCAGCTTAGACAGACTCCAAGCTTTCTTT. Full variable domain (outside the CDR3, taken from reference TRBV7-2 and TRBJ1-1): GAGVSQSPSNKVTEKGKDVELRCDPISGHTALYWYRQSLGQGLEFLIYFQGNSAPDKSGLPSDRFSAERTGGSVSTLTIQRTQQEDSAVYLCASSLDRLQAFFGQGTRLTVV.

The chain has TRBV25-1 and TRBJ1-2, with D perhaps TRBD1 (5 bases). Germline assignment: CDR1 MGHDK and CDR2 SYGVNS. The CDR3 contains 15 residues. The V and J ends lost 5 bases and 4 bases respectively, with 17 bases between them. The CDR3 here is CASSPGAEPSYGYTF. The CDR3 nucleotides read TGTGCCAGCAGTCCCGGGGCAGAGCCTTCCTATGGCTACACCTTC.

This chain links TRBV19 with TRBJ2-7; a possible D gene is TRBD1 (8 bases). The germline CDR1 and CDR2 sequences are LNHDA and SQIVND (reference sequence). This CDR3 has 15 residues. V was clipped by 6 bases and J by 0 bases, with 15 bases between them. The CDR3 sequence: CASRLQGGSSYEQYF. CDR3 sequence (DNA): TGTGCCAGTAGACTACAGGGGGGGAGCTCCTACGAGCAGTACTTC.

This clonotype was detected ten times or more. This rearrangement joins TRBV7-9 to TRBJ1-1, with D possibly being TRBD1 (5 bases). The germline V gene encodes CDR1 SEHNR and CDR2 FQNEAQ (reference sequence). This CDR3 comprises 11 residues. Trimming removed 5 bases at V and 10 bases at J, with 11 bases between. CDR3 sequence (DNA): TGTGCCAGCAGCCGGGGCTGGGGAGCTTTCTTT. Translated: CASSRGWGAFF.

This clonotype has ten or more counts. The chain combines TRBV10-3 with TRBJ1-2, with D maybe TRBD1 (5 bases). In germline, CDR1 is ENHRY, CDR2 SYGVKD. This CDR3 is built from 14 residues. V was clipped by 2 bases and J by 2 bases, with 9 bases between them. CDR3 sequence: CAISESTGNYGYTF. CDR3 bases: TGTGCCATCAGTGAGAGCACAGGCAACTATGGCTACACCTTC.

Written as DNA, the CDR3 is TGTGCCAGCAGAATAGAACAGGGACCGTACGAGCAGTACTTC. Its translation is CASRIEQGPYEQYF. V and J are TRBV5-6 and TRBJ2-7; D is possibly TRBD1 (6 bases). Deletions cut 5 bases from V and 4 bases from J, with 16 bases between. Germline V lookup: CDR1 SGHDT, CDR2 YYEEEE. CDR3 size: 14 residues.